One sample yielded the 19 T cell receptor beta chains listed below, sequenced in a study of graft-versus-host responses after intestinal transplantation. Which antigens these TCRs recognize remains unknown. Only in-frame clones appear in the TCRdb table, and some are missing; sequencing was by immunoSEQ multiplex PCR. The profile shows about 120,000 clones, 85% to 95% of them singletons. Sample: unstimulated CD4+ T cells sorted from spleen or lymph node cells, taken before intestinal transplant. The receptors originated from a human donor who received an intestinal transplant.

This clone was seen a handful of times. The gene calls are TRBV7-2 and TRBJ2-7; D call uncertain. Germline CDR1 reads SGHTA; CDR2 reads FQGNSA. This CDR3 has 13 residues. The V end lost 5 bases, the J end lost 2 bases, and 10 bases lay between the germline ends. CDR3 coding DNA: TGTGCCAGCAGCCGCCGGCCTACCTACGAGCAGTACTTC. This gives the protein CASSRRPTYEQYF.

The V gene is TRBV13, the J gene TRBJ2-1; 9 bases are a match to TRBD2. V gave up 2 bases and J gave up 3 bases; unmatched junction bases: 8. The CDR3 is made up of 17 amino acids. Germline CDR1 is PRHDT and CDR2 is FYEKMQ (reference sequence). The CDR3 DNA sequence: TGTGCCAGCAGCTTAAACGTCGCGGGAGGGATCTACAATGAGCAGTTCTTC. Its translation: CASSLNVAGGIYNEQFF.

V is TRBV5-6 and J is TRBJ1-5, with D unresolved. The CDR3 sequence is 13 residues long. Germline V gene sequence: CDR1 SGHDT, CDR2 YYEEEE. V was shortened by 3 bases and J by 6 bases, with 10 bases between the two germline ends. CDR3 amino acids: CASSSFDGQPQHF. The CDR3 nucleotides read TGTGCCAGCAGCTCCTTCGACGGTCAGCCCCAGCATTTT.

The chain couples TRBV5-1 to TRBJ2-3; D is undetermined. This CDR3 contains 16 residues. The germline V gene encodes CDR1 SGHRS and CDR2 YFSETQ. V was shortened by 0 bases and J by 6 bases, with 17 bases between the two germline ends. The CDR3 loop is CASSLASRIKTDTQYF. The CDR3 nucleotides read TGCGCCAGCAGCTTGGCATCCAGGATTAAAACGGATACGCAGTATTTT.

The chain carries TRBV25-1 and TRBJ2-3; 7 bases are a match to TRBD2. There are 12 residues in the CDR3. Germline CDR1 reads MGHDK; CDR2 reads SYGVNS. Unmatched junction bases numbered 3, after V lost 6 bases and J lost 6 bases. CDR3 nucleotide sequence: TGTGCCAGCAGGTCTAGCGGTGATACGCAGTATTTT. Residues: CASRSSGDTQYF.

The chain has TRBV30 and TRBJ2-1, with D unresolved. CDR1 and CDR2 (germline): GTSNPN, SVGIG (reference sequence). Trimming pared 2 bases from V and 2 bases from J, leaving 10 bases between. This CDR3 is built from 14 residues. For the CDR3, the DNA is TGTGCCTGGAGTTCGAACCCCCCCTACAATGAGCAGTTCTTC. Translation gives CAWSSNPPYNEQFF.

V usage is TRBV2 and J usage is TRBJ2-7; 8 bases fit TRBD2. Germline values: CDR1 SNHLY, CDR2 FYNNEI. The CDR3 covers 16 residues. The ends lost 6 bases at V and 3 bases at J; junction bases unmatched: 13. CDR3 sequence: CASSPLPAGVLYEQYF. As DNA, the CDR3 is TGTGCCAGCAGCCCTTTGCCAGCGGGAGTACTCTACGAGCAGTACTTC.

This chain connects TRBV25-1 to TRBJ1-4; 7 nucleotides align to TRBD1. Germline V lookup: CDR1 MGHDK, CDR2 SYGVNS. This CDR3 spans 14 amino acids. J was trimmed by 6 bases and V by 1 base; bases with no gene match: 2. This chain's CDR3 is CASSEFRGHEKLFF. The CDR3 DNA is TGTGCCAGCAGTGAATTTAGGGGGCATGAAAAACTGTTTTTT.

The rearrangement uses TRBV4-1 and TRBJ1-2, with 9 bases matching TRBD1. From germline, CDR1 is MGHRA and CDR2 YSYEKL. The CDR3 extends over 15 amino acids. Unmatched junction bases numbered 8, after V lost 5 bases and J lost 4 bases. The CDR3 sequence: CASSVTPDRGYGYTF. The CDR3 nucleotides are TGCGCCAGCAGCGTAACCCCGGACAGGGGCTATGGCTACACCTTC.

The genes are TRBV27 and TRBJ1-5; 7 bases are a match to TRBD1. The V gene end was trimmed by 7 bases and the J gene end by 4 bases; junction bases not matched to a gene: 19. Germline V gene sequence: CDR1 MNHEY, CDR2 SMNVEV (reference sequence). The CDR3 is made up of 18 amino acids. Here the CDR3 DNA reads TGTGCCAGCATAGAATTCCGGGACAGCCGGTATGGGAATCAGCCCCAGCATTTT. This codes for CASIEFRDSRYGNQPQHF.

CDR3 region: CASIGLADNNEQFF. CDR3 in DNA: TGTGCCAGCATCGGACTAGCGGACAACAATGAGCAGTTCTTC. The gene calls are TRBV19 and TRBJ2-1, with TRBD2 identical over 10 bases. V lost 9 bases and J lost 5; bases outside the gene matches: 7. CDR1 is LNHDA and CDR2 is SQIVND in the germline V gene (reference sequence). The CDR3 contains 14 residues.

V usage is TRBV12-5 and J usage is TRBJ2-1; 7 bases align to TRBD1. CDR3 size: 17 residues. Germline V CDR1 and CDR2: LGHNT, FRNRAP. V lost 0 bases, J lost 1 base, and 6 bases stayed unmatched. In DNA, the CDR3 is TGTGCTAGTGGTTTGGTCAAGACAGGGCTGTCCTACAATGAGCAGTTCTTC. This gives the protein CASGLVKTGLSYNEQFF.

This chain joins TRBV11-2 and TRBJ2-7, with a tentative D call TRBD1 (5 bases). This CDR3 has 14 amino acids. With 2 bases removed from V and 4 bases from J, the gap between germline ends came to 12 bases. Germline V CDR1 and CDR2: SGHAT, FQNNGV. CDR3 in amino acids: CASSLRTLLYEQYF. DNA of the CDR3: TGTGCCAGCAGCTTACGGACACTCTTATACGAGCAGTACTTC.

This clone was counted a few times. The genes are TRBV5-6 and TRBJ2-7; TRBD2 is a possible D gene (5 bases). CDR3 length: 14 residues. V was cut by 0 bases and J by 3 bases, with 10 bases left in between. The germline CDR1 and CDR2 sequences are SGHDT and YYEEEE. CDR3 residues: CASSLVGGLYEQYF. In DNA form, the CDR3 reads TGTGCCAGCAGCTTGGTTGGCGGACTCTACGAGCAGTACTTC.

This sequence joins TRBV10-3 and TRBJ2-3, with 9 bases lining up with TRBD2. The CDR3 loop spans 14 amino acids. The germline V gene has CDR1 ENHRY and CDR2 SYGVKD. V lost 10 bases to trimming and J lost 0 bases; unmatched junction nucleotides: 5. CDR3 DNA sequence: TGTGCCACCAGACTAGCGGACAGCACAGATACGCAGTATTTT. Encoded protein: CATRLADSTDTQYF.

The rearrangement links TRBV4-1 to TRBJ2-7; TRBD2 might be the D (6 bases). Germline V gene sequence: CDR1 MGHRA, CDR2 YSYEKL. This CDR3 has 15 residues. V was shortened by 0 bases and J by 3 bases, with 12 bases between the two germline ends. The CDR3 region is CASSQEGGTFYEQYF. The CDR3 nucleotides are TGCGCCAGCAGCCAAGAAGGAGGGACCTTCTACGAGCAGTACTTC.

The V call is TRBV28, the J call TRBJ1-5, with D possibly matching TRBD1 (6 bases). From germline, CDR1 is MDHEN and CDR2 SYDVKM. With 5 bases removed from V and 4 bases from J, the gap between germline ends came to 30 bases. This CDR3 comprises 20 residues. CDR3 in amino acids: CASSPSRTARPMVSNQPQHF. DNA of the CDR3: TGTGCCAGCAGTCCGTCCCGGACAGCCCGGCCCATGGTCTCAAATCAGCCCCAGCATTTT.

The rearrangement joins TRBV29-1 to TRBJ2-1; D could derive from TRBD1 or TRBD2 (7 bases each). The CDR3 covers 14 residues. V was trimmed by 8 bases and J by 4 bases, leaving 18 bases between them. Looked up from germline, CDR1 is SQVTM and CDR2 is ANQGSEA. The CDR3, as DNA: TGCAGCCTCAGGGGGGGGACAGTATACAATGAGCAGTTCTTC. Residues: CSLRGGTVYNEQFF.

V and J are TRBV7-2 and TRBJ2-1; 7 nucleotides line up with TRBD1. Looked up from germline, CDR1 is SGHTA and CDR2 is FQGNSA. V lost 5 bases and J lost 7; bases outside the gene matches: 8. The CDR3 is 14 amino acids. CDR3: CASSPRQGGNEQFF. As DNA, the CDR3 is TGTGCCAGCAGCCCGCGACAGGGTGGTAATGAGCAGTTCTTC.